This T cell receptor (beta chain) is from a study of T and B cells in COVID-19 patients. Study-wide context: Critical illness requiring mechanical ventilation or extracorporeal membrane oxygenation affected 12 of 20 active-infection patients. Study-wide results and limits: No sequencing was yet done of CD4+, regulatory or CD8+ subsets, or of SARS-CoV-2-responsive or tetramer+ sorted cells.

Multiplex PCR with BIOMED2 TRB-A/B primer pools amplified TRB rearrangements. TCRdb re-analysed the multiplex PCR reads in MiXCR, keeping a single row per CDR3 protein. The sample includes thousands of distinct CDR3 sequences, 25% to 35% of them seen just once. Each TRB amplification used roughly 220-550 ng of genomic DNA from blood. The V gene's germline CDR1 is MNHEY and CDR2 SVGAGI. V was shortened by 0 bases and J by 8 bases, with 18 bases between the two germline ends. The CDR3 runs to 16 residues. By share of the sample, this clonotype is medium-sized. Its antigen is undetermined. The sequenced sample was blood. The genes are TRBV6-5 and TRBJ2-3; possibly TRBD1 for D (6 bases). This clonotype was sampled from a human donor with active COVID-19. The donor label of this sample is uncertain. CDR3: CASSYSIPPEGGTQYF. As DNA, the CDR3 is TGTGCCAGCAGTTACTCGATCCCGCCTGAAGGGGGTACGCAGTATTTT.